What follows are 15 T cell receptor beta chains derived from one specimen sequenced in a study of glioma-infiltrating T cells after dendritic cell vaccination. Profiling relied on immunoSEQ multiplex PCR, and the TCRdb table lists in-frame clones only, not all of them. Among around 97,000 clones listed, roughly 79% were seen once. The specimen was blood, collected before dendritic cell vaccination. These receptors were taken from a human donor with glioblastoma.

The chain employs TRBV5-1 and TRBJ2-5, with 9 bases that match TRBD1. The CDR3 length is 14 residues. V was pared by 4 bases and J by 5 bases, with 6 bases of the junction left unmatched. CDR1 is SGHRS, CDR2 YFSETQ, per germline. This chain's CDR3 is CASSRDRVVETQYF. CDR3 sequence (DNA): TGCGCCAGCAGCCGGGACAGGGTGGTGGAGACCCAGTACTTC.

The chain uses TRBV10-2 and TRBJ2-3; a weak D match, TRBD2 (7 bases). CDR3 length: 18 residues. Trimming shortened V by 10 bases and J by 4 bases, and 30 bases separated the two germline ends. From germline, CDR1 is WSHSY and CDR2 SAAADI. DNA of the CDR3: TGCGCCACTACTGAACCCAGTTGGGCGGGGGCCCTCCCAGATACGCAGTATTTT. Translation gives CATTEPSWAGALPDTQYF.

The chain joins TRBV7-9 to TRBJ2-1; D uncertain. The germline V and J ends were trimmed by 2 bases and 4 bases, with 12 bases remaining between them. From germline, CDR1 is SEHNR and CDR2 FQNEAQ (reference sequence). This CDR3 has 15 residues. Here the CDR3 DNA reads TGTGCCAGCAGCTTATTGGCTCGTTTGTACAATGAGCAGTTCTTC. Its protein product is CASSLLARLYNEQFF.

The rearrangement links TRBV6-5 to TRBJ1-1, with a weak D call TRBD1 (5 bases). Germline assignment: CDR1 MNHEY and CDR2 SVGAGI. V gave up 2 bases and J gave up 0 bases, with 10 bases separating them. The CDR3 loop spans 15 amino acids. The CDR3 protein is CASSYGAEMNTEAFF. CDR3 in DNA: TGTGCCAGCAGTTACGGGGCGGAGATGAACACTGAAGCTTTCTTT.

The CDR3 is CASSLLGQGSVDIQYF. CDR3 coding DNA: TGTGCCAGCAGTTTACTGGGACAGGGGAGTGTGGACATTCAGTACTTC. The chain links TRBV27 to TRBJ2-4; the match to TRBD1 covers 10 bases. The CDR3 spans 16 residues. The germline CDR1 and CDR2 sequences are MNHEY and SMNVEV (reference sequence). J gave up 8 bases and V 2 bases, and 9 bases lay outside the gene matches.

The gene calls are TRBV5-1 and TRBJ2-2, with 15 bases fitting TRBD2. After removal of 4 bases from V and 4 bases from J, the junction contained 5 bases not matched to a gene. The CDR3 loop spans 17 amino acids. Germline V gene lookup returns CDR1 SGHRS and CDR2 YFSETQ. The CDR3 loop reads CASSHGLAGGITGELFF. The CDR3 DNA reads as TGCGCCAGCAGCCATGGACTAGCGGGGGGGATCACCGGGGAGCTGTTTTTT.

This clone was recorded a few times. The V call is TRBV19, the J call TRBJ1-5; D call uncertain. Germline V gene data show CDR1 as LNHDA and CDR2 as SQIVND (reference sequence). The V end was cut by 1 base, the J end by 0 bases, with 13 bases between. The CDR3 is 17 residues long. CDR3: CASSIGAEIYSNQPQHF. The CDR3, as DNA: TGTGCCAGTAGTATAGGGGCAGAAATTTATAGCAATCAGCCCCAGCATTTT.

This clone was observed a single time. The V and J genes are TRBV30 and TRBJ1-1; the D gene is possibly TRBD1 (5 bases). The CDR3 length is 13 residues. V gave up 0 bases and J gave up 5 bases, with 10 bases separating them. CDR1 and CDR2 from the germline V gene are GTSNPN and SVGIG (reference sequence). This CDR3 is CAWSVRRATEAFF. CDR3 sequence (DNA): TGTGCCTGGAGTGTACGCAGGGCTACTGAAGCTTTCTTT.

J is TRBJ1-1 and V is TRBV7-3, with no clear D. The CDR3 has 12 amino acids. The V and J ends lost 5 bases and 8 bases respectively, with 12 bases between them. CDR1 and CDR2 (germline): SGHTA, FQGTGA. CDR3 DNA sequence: TGTGCCAGCAGCCCCGCGAGGGTAGAAGCTTTCTTT. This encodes CASSPARVEAFF. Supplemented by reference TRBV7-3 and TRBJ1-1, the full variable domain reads GAGVSQTPSNKVTEKGKYVELRCDPISGHTALYWYRQSLGQGPEFLIYFQGTGAADDSGLPNDRFFAVRPEGSVSTLKIQRTERGDSAVYLCASSPARVEAFFGQGTRLTVV.

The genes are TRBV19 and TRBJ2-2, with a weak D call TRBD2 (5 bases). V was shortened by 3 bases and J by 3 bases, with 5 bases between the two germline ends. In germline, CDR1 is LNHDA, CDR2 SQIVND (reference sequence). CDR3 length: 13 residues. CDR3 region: CASSIGDTGELFF. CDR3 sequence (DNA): TGTGCCAGTAGTATCGGGGACACCGGGGAGCTGTTTTTT.

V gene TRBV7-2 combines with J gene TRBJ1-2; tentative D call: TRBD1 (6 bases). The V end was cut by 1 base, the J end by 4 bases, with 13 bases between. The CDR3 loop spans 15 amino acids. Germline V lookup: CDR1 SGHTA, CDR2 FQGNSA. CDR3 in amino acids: CASSLVTGEVYGYTF. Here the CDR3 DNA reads TGTGCCAGCAGCTTAGTGACAGGAGAGGTCTATGGCTACACCTTC.

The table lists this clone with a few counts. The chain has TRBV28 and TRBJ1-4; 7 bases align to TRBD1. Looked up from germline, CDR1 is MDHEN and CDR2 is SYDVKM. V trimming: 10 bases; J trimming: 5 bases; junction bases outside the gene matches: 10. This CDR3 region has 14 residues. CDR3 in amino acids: CATTDRDQNEKLFF. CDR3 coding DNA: TGTGCCACCACAGACAGGGACCAAAATGAAAAACTGTTTTTT. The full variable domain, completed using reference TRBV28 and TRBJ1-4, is DVKVTQSSRYLVKRTGEKVFLECVQDMDHENMFWYRQDPGLGLRLIYFSYDVKMKEKGDIPEGYSVSREKKERFSLILESASTNQTSMYLCATTDRDQNEKLFFGSGTQLSVL.

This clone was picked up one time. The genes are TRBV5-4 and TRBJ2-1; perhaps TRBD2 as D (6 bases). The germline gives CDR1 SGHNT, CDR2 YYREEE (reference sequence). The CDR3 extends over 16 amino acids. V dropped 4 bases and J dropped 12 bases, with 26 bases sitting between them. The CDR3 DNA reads TGTGCCAGCAGCCCATTGGGTAGCAGGACACACGGGGGGCAGTTCTTC. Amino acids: CASSPLGSRTHGGQFF.

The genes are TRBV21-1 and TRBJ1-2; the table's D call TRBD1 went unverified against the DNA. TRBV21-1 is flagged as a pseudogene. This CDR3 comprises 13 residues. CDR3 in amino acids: CASSKAEQRGYTF. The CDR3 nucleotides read TGTGCCAGCAGCAAAGCTGAACAACGAGGCTACACCTTC.

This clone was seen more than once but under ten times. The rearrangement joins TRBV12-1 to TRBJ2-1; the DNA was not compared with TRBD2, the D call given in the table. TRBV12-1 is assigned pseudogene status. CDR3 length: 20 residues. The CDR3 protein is CASSITDGLAGGRSYNEQFF. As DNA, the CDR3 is TGTGCCAGCAGCATTACGGACGGACTAGCGGGGGGGCGCTCCTACAATGAGCAGTTCTTC.